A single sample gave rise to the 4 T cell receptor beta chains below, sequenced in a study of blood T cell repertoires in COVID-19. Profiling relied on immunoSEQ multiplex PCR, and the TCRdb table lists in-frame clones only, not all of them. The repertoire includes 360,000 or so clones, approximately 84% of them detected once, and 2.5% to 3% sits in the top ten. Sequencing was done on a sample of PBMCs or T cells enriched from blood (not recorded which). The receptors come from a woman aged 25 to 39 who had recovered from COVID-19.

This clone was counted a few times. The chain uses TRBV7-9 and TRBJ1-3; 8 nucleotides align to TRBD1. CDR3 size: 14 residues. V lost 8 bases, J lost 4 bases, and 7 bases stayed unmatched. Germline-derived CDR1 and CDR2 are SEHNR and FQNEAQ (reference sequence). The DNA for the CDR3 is TGTGCCAGCGAAGACAGGGGAACAGGAAACACCATATATTTT. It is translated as CASEDRGTGNTIYF.

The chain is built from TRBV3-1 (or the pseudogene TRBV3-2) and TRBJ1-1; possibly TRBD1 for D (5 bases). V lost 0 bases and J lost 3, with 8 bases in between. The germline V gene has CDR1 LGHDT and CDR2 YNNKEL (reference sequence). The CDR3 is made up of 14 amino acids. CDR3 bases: TGTGCCAGCAGCCAAGACCCCAGGGACACTGAAGCTTTCTTT. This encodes CASSQDPRDTEAFF.

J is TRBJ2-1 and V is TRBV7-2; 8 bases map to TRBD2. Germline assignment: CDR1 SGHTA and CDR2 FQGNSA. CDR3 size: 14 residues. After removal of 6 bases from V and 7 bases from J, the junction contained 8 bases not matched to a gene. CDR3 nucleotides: TGTGCCAGCAGGTCCGGGACTAGTCAAAATGAGCAGTTCTTC. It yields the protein CASRSGTSQNEQFF.

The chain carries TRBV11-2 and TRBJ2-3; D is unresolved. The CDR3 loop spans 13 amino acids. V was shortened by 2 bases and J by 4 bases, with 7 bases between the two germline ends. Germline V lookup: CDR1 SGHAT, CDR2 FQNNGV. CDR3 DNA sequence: TGTGCCAGCAGCTTAAGCCCGTCAGATACGCAGTATTTT. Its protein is CASSLSPSDTQYF.